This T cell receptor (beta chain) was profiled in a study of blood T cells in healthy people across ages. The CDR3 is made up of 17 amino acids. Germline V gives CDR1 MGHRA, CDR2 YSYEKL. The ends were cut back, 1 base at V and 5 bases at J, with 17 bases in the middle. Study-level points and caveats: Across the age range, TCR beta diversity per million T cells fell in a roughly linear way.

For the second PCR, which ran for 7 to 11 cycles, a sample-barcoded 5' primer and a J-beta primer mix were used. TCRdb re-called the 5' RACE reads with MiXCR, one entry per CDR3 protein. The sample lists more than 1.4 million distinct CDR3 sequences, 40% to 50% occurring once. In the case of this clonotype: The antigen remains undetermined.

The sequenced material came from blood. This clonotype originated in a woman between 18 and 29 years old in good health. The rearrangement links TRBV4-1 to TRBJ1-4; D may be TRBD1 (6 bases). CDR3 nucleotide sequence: TGCGCCAGCAGCCAAGGATGGGGGGGCCCAGACAATGAAAAACTGTTTTTT. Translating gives CASSQGWGGPDNEKLFF.